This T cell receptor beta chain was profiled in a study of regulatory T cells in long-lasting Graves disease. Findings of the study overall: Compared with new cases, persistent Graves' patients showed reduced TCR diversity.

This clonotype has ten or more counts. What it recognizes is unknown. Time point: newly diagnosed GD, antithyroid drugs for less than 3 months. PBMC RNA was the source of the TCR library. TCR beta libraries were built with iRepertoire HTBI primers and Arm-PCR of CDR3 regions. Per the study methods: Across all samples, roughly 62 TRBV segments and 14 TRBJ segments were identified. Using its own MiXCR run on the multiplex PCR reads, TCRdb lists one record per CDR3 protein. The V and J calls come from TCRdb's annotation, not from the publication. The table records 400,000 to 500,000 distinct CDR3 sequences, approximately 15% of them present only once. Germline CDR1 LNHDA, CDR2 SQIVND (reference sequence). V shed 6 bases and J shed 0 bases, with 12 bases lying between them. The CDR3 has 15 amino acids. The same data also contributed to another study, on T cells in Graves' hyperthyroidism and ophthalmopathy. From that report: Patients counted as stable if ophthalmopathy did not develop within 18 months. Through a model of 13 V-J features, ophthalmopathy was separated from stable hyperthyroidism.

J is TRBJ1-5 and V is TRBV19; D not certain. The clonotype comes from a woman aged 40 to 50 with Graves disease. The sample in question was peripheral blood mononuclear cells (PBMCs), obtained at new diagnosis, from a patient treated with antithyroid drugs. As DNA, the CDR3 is TGTGCCAGTAGCGGCGAGGATCATAGCAATCAGCCCCAGCATTTT. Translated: CASSGEDHSNQPQHF.